One sample yielded the 8 T cell receptor beta chains listed below, sequenced in a study of T-cell reconstitution after alpha-beta-depleted transplantation in children. The library targeted TCRbeta and was prepared with unique molecular identifiers. TCRdb reprocessed the PCR reads via MiXCR and lists one record per CDR3 protein. The table records roughly 400,000 distinct CDR3 sequences, about a fifth of them present only once. The material was PBMCs from the stem cell graft donor, obtained from the stem cell graft. These receptors all stem from a human donor who donated a stem cell graft to a child with acute myeloid leukemia.

CDR3 loop: CASSISGYADTQYF. As DNA, the CDR3 is TGTGCCAGTAGTATAAGCGGGTACGCAGATACGCAGTATTTT. The genes are TRBV19 and TRBJ2-3, with a possible D match to TRBD2 (6 bases). The length of the CDR3 is 14 residues. Germline V gives CDR1 LNHDA, CDR2 SQIVND (reference sequence). V was cut by 2 bases and J by 4 bases, with 10 bases left in between.

This chain uses TRBV20-1 with TRBJ1-1; 8 bases align to TRBD1. With 5 bases clipped from V and 5 bases from J, the junction kept 7 bases outside the gene matches. In germline, CDR1 is DFQATT, CDR2 SNEGSKA (reference sequence). The CDR3 runs to 13 residues. The CDR3 reads CSAPRTGRTEAFF. The DNA for the CDR3 is TGCAGTGCTCCTCGGACAGGGAGGACTGAAGCTTTCTTT.

There are many counts of this clonotype. The chain has TRBV15 and TRBJ2-3; D is undetermined. The CDR3 sequence is 14 residues long. Germline loops: CDR1 LNHNV, CDR2 YYDKDF (reference sequence). V dropped 0 bases and J dropped 3 bases, with 7 bases sitting between them. The CDR3: CATSRDIGTDTQYF. DNA of the CDR3: TGTGCCACCAGCAGAGATATTGGGACAGATACGCAGTATTTT.

This clonotype turned up a few times. The chain links TRBV12-3 or TRBV12-4 to TRBJ2-7, with 8 positions matching TRBD2. The CDR3 contains 15 residues. The V gene end was trimmed by 5 bases and the J gene end by 4 bases; junction bases not matched to a gene: 10. The CDR3 DNA is TGTGCCAGCAGTAAGGCTAGGGCGGGAGGTTACGAGCAGTACTTC. This gives the protein CASSKARAGGYEQYF.

This clonotype was detected a few times. The chain couples TRBV7-3 to TRBJ1-2; possibly TRBD1 for D (6 bases). This CDR3 has 14 amino acids. Deletions cut 5 bases from V and 2 bases from J, with 12 bases between. CDR1 is SGHTA and CDR2 is FQGTGA in the germline V gene. The CDR3 here is CASSPQGSNYGYTF. CDR3 DNA: TGTGCCAGCAGCCCCCAGGGGTCCAACTATGGCTACACCTTC.

This clonotype was counted a few times. The J gene is TRBJ2-3, the V gene TRBV15, with D possibly matching TRBD2 (6 bases). The V end lost 8 bases, the J end lost 9 bases, and 27 bases lay between the germline ends. The CDR3 runs to 16 residues. Germline CDR1 LNHNV, CDR2 YYDKDF (reference sequence). This CDR3 reads CATGVPSEGFSKTQYF. The CDR3 DNA follows: TGTGCCACCGGTGTGCCGTCGGAGGGCTTCAGTAAGACGCAGTATTTT. The full variable domain, completed using reference TRBV15 and TRBJ2-3, is DAMVIQNPRYQVTQFGKPVTLSCSQTLNHNVMYWYQQKSSQAPKLLFHYYDKDFNNEADTPDNFQSRRPNTSFCFLDIRSPGLGDTAMYLCATGVPSEGFSKTQYFGPGTRLTVL.

This chain uses TRBV12-3 or TRBV12-4 with TRBJ1-2; no firm D call. The V end lost 5 bases, the J end lost 7 bases, and 17 bases lay between the germline ends. The CDR3 has 14 residues. This CDR3 is CASSLGLETGGYTF. CDR3 nucleotide sequence: TGTGCCAGCAGTCTCGGCCTCGAAACGGGTGGCTACACCTTC.

This clonotype was found a few times. V and J are TRBV5-1 and TRBJ2-5; a weak D match, TRBD1 (6 bases). CDR1 and CDR2 from the germline V gene are SGHRS and YFSETQ. Trimming removed 3 bases from V and 5 bases from J, with 11 bases in between. The CDR3 is made up of 13 amino acids. The CDR3, as DNA: TGCGCCAGCAGCTCAGTCAGGGGCGAGACCCAGTACTTC. Its translation is CASSSVRGETQYF.